This is a list of T cell receptor beta chains from one sample in a study of identical twins. Each CDR3 protein is one row after TCRdb ran MiXCR on the 5' RACE reads. The table has about 690,000 distinct CDR3 sequences, roughly 6% seen once; the top ten hold around 2%. Sequenced material: naive T cells sorted from blood. All receptors come from a man younger than 35 in good health. Both conserved end residues are part of each CDR3. A D gene is named only where the DNA matches it firmly. Not all rows give a size; the values are once, few, many and, for expanded clones, a class.

TGTGCCAGCGTACTCGGGGCTGAAGCTTTCTTT,CASVLGAEAFF,few,TRBV25-1,TRBJ1-1,11,NA
TGTGCCGCCCGGGACGGCGTTAATGAAAAACTGTTTTTT,CAARDGVNEKLFF,few,TRBV2,TRBJ1-4,13,NA
TGTGCCAGCAGCCGAGACAGGAGCCGGGGCAATGAGCAGTTCTTC,CASSRDRSRGNEQFF,many,TRBV7-2,TRBJ2-1,15,NA
TGTGCCAGCAGCTTAGATGGACAGGGGAGGTACGAGCAGTACTTC,CASSLDGQGRYEQYF,NA,TRBV7-7,TRBJ2-7,15,TRBD1
TGTGCCAGCAGTTATAGGTTGACAGGGGGCCTCGGGGAGCTGTTTTTT,CASSYRLTGGLGELFF,few,TRBV6-2/TRBV6-3,TRBJ2-2,16,TRBD1
TGTGCCAGCAGCTTGTATATTCGGGGCAGGGAGTCCACCGGGGAGCTGTTTTTT,CASSLYIRGRESTGELFF,many,TRBV5-6,TRBJ2-2,18,NA
TGTGCCACCAGCAGAGATCCGGGAGATCTGGGGGAAAAACTGTTTTTT,CATSRDPGDLGEKLFF,few,TRBV15,TRBJ1-4,16,NA
TGTGCCAGCAGTCTACCGCCGGGACTCTTTCACAATGAGCAGTTCTTC,CASSLPPGLFHNEQFF,few,TRBV27,TRBJ2-1,16,NA
TGTGCCAGCAGCTTAGAAATCAGGGTGGGAAACATTCAGTACTTC,CASSLEIRVGNIQYF,many,TRBV11-2,TRBJ2-4,15,NA
TGTGCCTGGTTTGGGAGCACTGAAGCTTTCTTT,CAWFGSTEAFF,NA,TRBV30,TRBJ1-1,11,NA
TGCGCCAGCAGCTTAGGCATAGAGGAGACCCAGTACTTC,CASSLGIEETQYF,NA,TRBV5-1,TRBJ2-5,13,NA
TGTGCCAGCTCGCAAGGGGGGAGCACAGATACGCAGTATTTT,CASSQGGSTDTQYF,many,TRBV6-1,TRBJ2-3,14,NA
TGTGCCAGCAGCAGCGGTAGCGGGAGGCCAGCTAATGAGCAGTTCTTC,CASSSGSGRPANEQFF,many,TRBV6-1,TRBJ2-1,16,TRBD2
TGCAGTGCTAGAGGGAGCGGGAGTAGCACAGATACGCAGTATTTT,CSARGSGSSTDTQYF,NA,TRBV20-1,TRBJ2-3,15,TRBD2
TGTGCCAGCAGCCCCCAGGCAGGGCGCACCGGGGAGCTGTTTTTT,CASSPQAGRTGELFF,NA,TRBV3-1,TRBJ2-2,15,NA
TGTGCCAGCAGTGGGGGGACTAGCCCCTTTTACAATGAGCAGTTCTTC,CASSGGTSPFYNEQFF,NA,TRBV25-1,TRBJ2-1,16,TRBD2
TGTGCCAGCAGCCCGACTAGCTCGGATGAGCAGTTCTTC,CASSPTSSDEQFF,NA,TRBV7-3,TRBJ2-1,13,TRBD2
TGCAGCGTTGAAGGGGTGGGGGAGCAGTACTTC,CSVEGVGEQYF,few,TRBV29-1,TRBJ2-7,11,NA
TGTGCCAGCAGTTACTCATTAGGTATGAACACTGAAGCTTTCTTT,CASSYSLGMNTEAFF,NA,TRBV6-5,TRBJ1-1,15,NA
TGTGCCAGCAGTGAGCGGGAGGATGAGCAGTTCTTC,CASSEREDEQFF,NA,TRBV6-5,TRBJ2-1,12,TRBD2
TGTGCCAGCAGCTCAGCTGGCGGGGCAGATACGCAGTATTTT,CASSSAGGADTQYF,few,TRBV7-2,TRBJ2-3,14,NA
TGTGCCAGCAGTTTATCAGAGTGGCCAGACAATGAGCAGTTCTTC,CASSLSEWPDNEQFF,many,TRBV27,TRBJ2-1,15,NA
TGTGCCAGCAGCTTAACTGGGCTGCGGGAGGCCAGATTCACAGATACGCAGTATTTT,CASSLTGLREARFTDTQYF,few,TRBV7-3,TRBJ2-3,19,TRBD2
TGTGCCAGCAGCGATGACCTGGGACTAGCGGGCACCGGGGAGCTGTTTTTT,CASSDDLGLAGTGELFF,NA,TRBV2,TRBJ2-2,17,TRBD2
TGTGCCAGCAGCCCGGGACTAGCGGGAGAAGGTCGGGGCCCAGATACGCAGTATTTT,CASSPGLAGEGRGPDTQYF,many,TRBV4-2,TRBJ2-3,19,TRBD2
TGTGCCAGCAGTTATTGGGGGGGAAGTAAAATCAATGAGCAGTTCTTC,CASSYWGGSKINEQFF,many,TRBV27,TRBJ2-1,16,TRBD2
TGCGCCAGCAGCTTCGGTAGCGGGAGGTCGGGTACGCAGTATTTT,CASSFGSGRSGTQYF,NA,TRBV5-1,TRBJ2-3,15,TRBD2
TGCAGTCCTGTCTTCCCCCTGCGGGGACCGGAGACCCAGTACTTC,CSPVFPLRGPETQYF,many,TRBV20-1,TRBJ2-5,15,NA
TGCAGCGTTGTAAGTCGTTCGGGGAGCTCCTACGAGCAGTACTTC,CSVVSRSGSSYEQYF,many,TRBV29-1,TRBJ2-7,15,NA
TGTGCCAGCAGCTTAGTAGTCGAGACCCAGTACTTC,CASSLVVETQYF,many,TRBV11-2,TRBJ2-5,12,NA
TGTGCCAGCAGTTTTGGGCCGGGACAGGGCTTTGAAAAACTGTTTTTT,CASSFGPGQGFEKLFF,many,TRBV12-3/TRBV12-4,TRBJ1-4,16,TRBD1
TGCAGTGCAGTCATAGCATCAGATACGCAGTATTTT,CSAVIASDTQYF,few,TRBV20-1,TRBJ2-3,12,NA
TGCAGTGCTAACCCACCCACAGGAGGTTTGGGGAATACGCAGTATTTT,CSANPPTGGLGNTQYF,many,TRBV20-1,TRBJ2-3,16,NA
TGCGCCAGCAGACGACTGCCAGGACTAGCGGGAGGGCGTCGCGGGGGCAATGAGCAGTTCTTC,CASRRLPGLAGGRRGGNEQFF,NA,TRBV4-1,TRBJ2-1,21,TRBD2
TGTGCCAGCAGTTTTGGGAAGCATCGCATAGGCACAGATACGCAGTATTTT,CASSFGKHRIGTDTQYF,many,TRBV12-3/TRBV12-4,TRBJ2-3,17,NA
TGTGCCATCAGTGAGTCGGGACTCTTTGAAGGACGGGAGCAGTTCTTC,CAISESGLFEGREQFF,few,TRBV10-3,TRBJ2-1,16,NA
TGTGCCAGCAGCTTAGTACGATCGCCAAGGCCCTCCACCTACGAGCAGTACTTC,CASSLVRSPRPSTYEQYF,NA,TRBV11-1,TRBJ2-7,18,NA
TGTGCCACCAGCAGAGTAAGCGGGGAGCTGTTTTTT,CATSRVSGELFF,many,TRBV15,TRBJ2-2,12,NA